What follows are 27 T cell receptor beta chains derived from one specimen sequenced in a study of cytomegalovirus exposure and HLA in healthy donors. TCRdb's table, derived via immunoSEQ multiplex PCR, lists solely in-frame clones and lacks some. The data show 150,000 to 200,000 clones, with about 89% seen just once and around 3% held by the top ten. The specimen was PBMCs. All receptors derive from a woman aged 18-35 years in good health and CMV-seropositive.

The chain recombines TRBV29-1 with TRBJ2-1, with a tentative D call TRBD2 (7 bases). V lost 5 bases and J lost 7, with 12 bases in between. Looked up from germline, CDR1 is SQVTM and CDR2 is ANQGSEA. The CDR3 runs 12 residues. This CDR3 reads CSVIKGGNEQFF. As DNA, the CDR3 is TGCAGCGTTATTAAGGGGGGGAATGAGCAGTTCTTC.

This clone was picked up a small number of times. Distinct nucleotide sequences in the sample also encode this CDR3. This chain connects TRBV29-1 to TRBJ2-7; 8 bases align to TRBD1. The germline V gene has CDR1 SQVTM and CDR2 ANQGSEA. Germline trimming cut 6 bases from V and 2 bases from J; bases unmatched to any gene: 0. The CDR3 spans 11 residues. The CDR3 bases are TGCAGCGTGGGACAGGCCTACGAGCAGTACTTC. It yields the protein CSVGQAYEQYF.

The chain has TRBV5-1 and TRBJ1-2; 8 bases are shared with TRBD1. Per the germline V gene, CDR1 is SGHRS and CDR2 is YFSETQ. This CDR3 region has 17 residues. The J segment lost 6 bases and the V segment lost 0 bases, leaving 13 bases of the junction unmatched. CDR3 coding DNA: TGCGCCAGCAGCTTGGCCCAAAGGCAGGGGGCAAGGGATGGCTACACCTTC. Protein: CASSLAQRQGARDGYTF.

The V gene is TRBV14, the J gene TRBJ2-1; TRBD2 agrees at 7 bases. Germline CDR1 reads SGHDN; CDR2 reads FVKESK. The CDR3 covers 15 residues. The junction had 3 bases not matched to a gene; V was cut back by 0 bases and J by 4 bases. In nucleotides, the CDR3 is TGTGCCAGCAGCCAAGAAGCGGGGCCATACAATGAGCAGTTCTTC. This gives the protein CASSQEAGPYNEQFF.

Comments on this clone: Because the CDR3's place on the DNA is in doubt, the DNA is left out and the CDR3 is given as listed by TCRdb. The gene calls are TRBV5-1 and TRBJ2-7; TRBD1, the table's D call, was not compared with the DNA. Germline CDR1 is SGHRS and CDR2 is YFSETQ. From its first to its last residue, the CDR3 has 12 amino acids. CDR3 residues: CASSPGVGQGAF.

This chain uses TRBV11-2 with TRBJ2-5, with 12 positions matching TRBD2. Germline-derived CDR1 and CDR2 are SGHAT and FQNNGV. The CDR3 covers 15 residues. Losses at the gene ends were 5 bases for V and 4 bases for J; bases not matched to a gene: 5. This CDR3 is CASSTTSGRIETQYF. CDR3 nucleotides: TGTGCCAGCAGCACCACTAGCGGGAGGATAGAGACCCAGTACTTC.

The V call is TRBV6-1, the J call TRBJ2-7, with 7 bases matching TRBD1. Looked up from germline, CDR1 is MNHNS and CDR2 is SASEGT. This CDR3 comprises 16 residues. With V trimmed by 1 base and J by 7 bases, 13 bases remained unmatched. CDR3 DNA sequence: TGTGCCAGCAGTGAAGGGGACAGTCCTCTTATGCCGGAGCAGTACTTC. Amino acids: CASSEGDSPLMPEQYF.

This clone was observed a single time. The genes are TRBV4-1 and TRBJ2-3, with TRBD1 matching over 10 bases. The V gene's germline CDR1 is MGHRA and CDR2 YSYEKL. The J segment lost 3 bases and the V segment lost 2 bases, leaving 5 bases of the junction unmatched. This CDR3 contains 16 residues. Here the CDR3 DNA reads TGCGCCAGCAGCCAAAAGGGGACAGGGGTTACAGATACGCAGTATTTT. Its translation: CASSQKGTGVTDTQYF.

The J gene is TRBJ2-3, the V gene TRBV2; D is uncertain. The V end was cut by 1 base, the J end by 2 bases, with 10 bases between. The length of the CDR3 is 15 residues. Germline V gene data show CDR1 as SNHLY and CDR2 as FYNNEI. The CDR3 reads CASSEGWSYTDTQYF. The CDR3 nucleotides read TGTGCCAGCAGTGAAGGTTGGTCCTACACAGATACGCAGTATTTT.

This chain joins TRBV10-1 and TRBJ2-3; 10 nucleotides line up with TRBD1. Trimming removed 2 bases from V and 1 base from J; junction bases left unmatched: 15. The germline V gene has CDR1 WNHNN and CDR2 SYGVQD (reference sequence). The CDR3 runs 20 residues. CDR3 loop: CASSEPHNFRQGAGTDTQYF. The DNA of the CDR3 is TGCGCCAGCAGTGAGCCCCACAACTTCCGACAGGGGGCCGGCACAGATACGCAGTATTTT.

The chain recombines TRBV28 with TRBJ2-2; 9 bases line up with TRBD1. The V gene's germline CDR1 is MDHEN and CDR2 SYDVKM. V trimming: 5 bases; J trimming: 5 bases; junction bases outside the gene matches: 3. The CDR3 totals 14 residues. The CDR3 DNA follows: TGTGCCAGCAGTCCGACAGGGGGGACCGGGGAGCTGTTTTTT. Translating it yields CASSPTGGTGELFF.

J is TRBJ2-2 and V is TRBV9; 11 nucleotides align to TRBD2. This CDR3 contains 18 residues. The germline gives CDR1 SGDLS, CDR2 YYNGEE. V gave up 0 bases and J gave up 5 bases; unmatched junction bases: 9. The CDR3, as DNA: TGTGCCAGCAGCGTAGCTATAGCGGGGGGGCCGAGGACCGGGGAGCTGTTTTTT. Its translation is CASSVAIAGGPRTGELFF.

As DNA, the CDR3 is TGTGCCAGCTCCCCAGGACTAGCGGGCACAGATACGCAGTATTTT. Translating it yields CASSPGLAGTDTQYF. The chain links TRBV18 to TRBJ2-3; 10 bases line up with TRBD2. CDR3 length: 15 amino acids. J gave up 1 base and V 6 bases, and 4 bases lay outside the gene matches. Germline-derived CDR1 and CDR2 are KGHSH and LQKENI.

The chain carries TRBV7-9 and TRBJ2-1; no clear D. V dropped 5 bases and J dropped 0 bases, with 17 bases sitting between them. In germline, CDR1 is SEHNR, CDR2 FQNEAQ (reference sequence). The CDR3 totals 17 residues. The CDR3 spells CASSPSLFTSSYNEQFF. CDR3 coding DNA: TGTGCCAGCAGCCCCTCATTGTTCACTTCCTCCTACAATGAGCAGTTCTTC.

The V gene is TRBV19, the J gene TRBJ2-1; D is unresolved. In germline, CDR1 is LNHDA, CDR2 SQIVND (reference sequence). V dropped 7 bases and J dropped 0 bases, with 22 bases sitting between them. This CDR3 has 18 amino acids. In DNA, the CDR3 is TGTGCCAGTACCGAGACCCCGTTAGCATTTAGCTCCTACAATGAGCAGTTCTTC. Its protein is CASTETPLAFSSYNEQFF. The whole variable domain, filled in from reference TRBV19 and TRBJ2-1, reads DGGITQSPKYLFRKEGQNVTLSCEQNLNHDAMYWYRQDPGQGLRLIYYSQIVNDFQKGDIAEGYSVSREKKESFPLTVTSAQKNPTAFYLCASTETPLAFSSYNEQFFGPGTRLTVL.

This chain links TRBV27 with TRBJ2-7; a weak D match, TRBD1 (6 bases). CDR3 length equals 17 residues. Germline V CDR1 and CDR2: MNHEY, SMNVEV (reference sequence). Trimming took off 1 base at V and 2 bases at J, with 18 bases between the two ends. The DNA for the CDR3 is TGTGCCAGCAGTTTATTGAACCCCGACAGGTTCACCTACGAGCAGTACTTC. It translates to CASSLLNPDRFTYEQYF.

The V and J genes are TRBV19 and TRBJ2-1, with D unresolved. CDR3 length: 14 amino acids. Looked up from germline, CDR1 is LNHDA and CDR2 is SQIVND (reference sequence). Trimming stripped 6 bases from V and 4 bases from J, with 13 bases between. The CDR3, as DNA: TGTGCCAGTAGCCTAGGCATCTTATACAATGAGCAGTTCTTC. Translated: CASSLGILYNEQFF.

The chain uses TRBV4-2 and TRBJ2-3, with 7 positions matching TRBD2. The CDR3 has 19 residues. Per the germline V gene, CDR1 is LGHNA and CDR2 is YNFKEQ. V lost 0 bases and J lost 1; bases outside the gene matches: 13. CDR3 in amino acids: CASSQDLVLGLAGTDTQYF. Written as DNA, the CDR3 is TGTGCCAGCAGCCAAGATCTTGTTCTCGGGCTAGCGGGCACAGATACGCAGTATTTT.

This chain links TRBV6-5 with TRBJ1-3, with D maybe TRBD1 (6 bases). The germline CDR1 and CDR2 sequences are MNHEY and SVGAGI. V lost 6 bases to trimming and J lost 0 bases, with 12 bases between them. The CDR3 spans 15 residues. CDR3 nucleotide sequence: TGTGCCAGCAGAAACCAGGGGTACTCTGGAAACACCATATATTTT. It yields the protein CASRNQGYSGNTIYF.

This clone appeared once. This chain links TRBV18 with TRBJ2-5; 14 bases match TRBD2. Germline V lookup: CDR1 KGHSH, CDR2 LQKENI. The CDR3 has 17 residues. The V segment lost 2 bases and the J segment 3 bases; nucleotides outside the gene matches: 5. CDR3 DNA sequence: TGTGCCAGCTCACCAAGTCGACTAGCGGGAGGGAAAGAGACCCAGTACTTC. This gives the protein CASSPSRLAGGKETQYF.

This clone was found once. The rearrangement links TRBV10-1 to TRBJ1-2, with D perhaps TRBD1 (5 bases). This CDR3 has 13 residues. Trimming pared 1 base from V and 5 bases from J, leaving 8 bases between. CDR1 is WNHNN, CDR2 SYGVQD, per germline (reference sequence). The CDR3 nucleotides are TGCGCCAGCAGTGAGTGGCAGGGTTATGGCTACACCTTC. It translates to CASSEWQGYGYTF.

The genes are TRBV5-1 and TRBJ1-4; the D is unclear. The CDR3 runs 15 residues. V was shortened by 0 bases and J by 2 bases, with 8 bases between the two germline ends. The germline V gene has CDR1 SGHRS and CDR2 YFSETQ. DNA for the CDR3: TGCGCCAGCAGCTTGGCCCTAAGCACTAATGAAAAACTGTTTTTT. Protein sequence: CASSLALSTNEKLFF. Variable domain in full (rest from reference TRBV5-1 and TRBJ1-4): KAGVTQTPRYLIKTRGQQVTLSCSPISGHRSVSWYQQTPGQGLQFLFEYFSETQRNKGNFPGRFSGRQFSNSRSEMNVSTLELGDSALYLCASSLALSTNEKLFFGSGTQLSVL.

The chain carries TRBV29-1 and TRBJ2-7, with 11 bases lining up with TRBD2. Per the germline V gene, CDR1 is SQVTM and CDR2 is ANQGSEA. Trimming at V came to 6 bases and at J to 5 bases, leaving 12 bases not matched to a gene. The CDR3 length is 15 residues. Here the CDR3 reads CSVGGLAGGSHEQYF. The CDR3 DNA reads as TGCAGCGTCGGAGGGCTAGCGGGAGGTTCCCACGAGCAGTACTTC.

The rearrangement joins TRBV30 to TRBJ2-7; D gene unclear. The CDR3 contains 12 residues. The germline V gene has CDR1 GTSNPN and CDR2 SVGIG (reference sequence). Trimming left V 4 bases short and J 3 bases short, with 10 bases between. The CDR3 DNA reads TGTGCCTGGACCCTCGGTGACTACGAGCAGTACTTC. It translates to CAWTLGDYEQYF.

The genes are TRBV6-5 and TRBJ2-7, with TRBD1 matching over 8 bases. The V and J ends lost 6 bases and 2 bases, in that order; junction bases with no gene match: 6. The germline gives CDR1 MNHEY, CDR2 SVGAGI. The CDR3 is 14 residues long. CDR3 region: CASRPDRAPYEQYF. The CDR3 bases are TGTGCCAGCAGGCCGGACAGGGCACCCTACGAGCAGTACTTC.

The CDR3 protein is CSASRQEKLFF. In DNA, the CDR3 is TGCAGTGCCTCCAGACAGGAAAAACTGTTTTTT. V is TRBV20-1 and J is TRBJ1-4, with D perhaps matching TRBD1 (5 bases). Germline CDR1 reads DFQATT; CDR2 reads SNEGSKA (reference sequence). There are 11 residues in the CDR3. Trimming stripped 6 bases from V and 8 bases from J, with 10 bases between.

The chain joins TRBV4-1 to TRBJ1-4; 9 bases match TRBD1. Germline V gene sequence: CDR1 MGHRA, CDR2 YSYEKL. This CDR3 contains 15 residues. V trimming: 1 base; J trimming: 8 bases; junction bases outside the gene matches: 5. The CDR3 spells CASSQADRGGEKLFF. The CDR3 DNA reads as TGCGCCAGCAGCCAAGCGGACAGGGGAGGAGAAAAACTGTTTTTT.